This T cell receptor (beta chain) was documented in a study of blood T cell repertoires in COVID-19. Study-wide context: COVID-19 samples, acute and convalescent, were from the United States, Italy and Spain. T cells, B-cell-depleted T cells, or PBMCs provided the cDNA or gDNA that served as material.

Some clones are missing from TCRdb's copy, which holds only in-frame ones; the method was immunoSEQ multiplex PCR. Here the sample spans under 300,000 clones, 89% being singletons. Germline-derived CDR1 and CDR2 are SNHLY and FYNNEI. This CDR3 region has 13 residues. With 7 bases clipped from V and 5 bases from J, the junction kept 3 bases outside the gene matches. Input material: peripheral blood. The rearrangement joins TRBV2 to TRBJ2-1; 9 nucleotides agree with TRBD2. The clonotype was recovered from a middle-aged woman who had recovered from COVID-19. The CDR3 here is CASNLAGNNEQFF. CDR3 DNA sequence: TGTGCCAGCAACCTAGCGGGAAACAATGAGCAGTTCTTC. The whole variable domain, remainder taken from reference TRBV2 and TRBJ2-1, is EPEVTQTPSHQVTQMGQEVILRCVPISNHLYFYWYRQILGQKVEFLVSFYNNEISEKSEIFDDQFSVERPDGSNFTLKIRSTKLEDSAMYFCASNLAGNNEQFFGPGTRLTVL.